The rows below give T cell receptor beta chains drawn from one sample of a study of cytotoxic CD8 clonotypes in ibrutinib-treated CLL. Data came from immunoSEQ multiplex PCR; TCRdb stores just in-frame clones and leaves some out. Of under 150,000 clones detected, 91% appear once; the ten largest clones hold approximately 10%. Source: PBMCs, taken after 12 months of ibrutinib treatment. These receptors were collected from a human donor with chronic lymphocytic leukemia. The CDR3 runs from the conserved cysteine through the conserved F or W. A D gene is named only where the DNA matches it firmly. Some rows have no size entry. The others give once, few or many, or a class for an expanded clone.

>TRBD1|TRBJ1-4|TRBV5-1|few
TGCGCCAGCTGCACCGCGGAAACAGGGGGGAGGGATGAAAAACTGTTTTTT
CASCTAETGGRDEKLFF
>.|TRBJ1-3|TRBV27|.
TGTGCCAGCAGTTCTCTTCCCGGGTTTCCGAGCTCTGGAAACACCATATATTTT
CASSSLPGFPSSGNTIYF
>TRBD1|TRBJ2-5|TRBV5-1|.
TGCGCCAGCAGCACTTTATCAAAAGACAGGGGGAAGACCCAGTACTTC
CASSTLSKDRGKTQYF
>TRBD2|TRBJ2-1|TRBV7-8|.
TGTGCCAGCAGTAAGAGCGGGAGAAGGTACAATGAGCAGTTCTTC
CASSKSGRRYNEQFF
>.|TRBJ2-7|TRBV5-1|.
TGCGCCAGCAGCTCGACTAGCTACGAGCAGTACTTC
CASSSTSYEQYF
>TRBD1|TRBJ2-1|TRBV28|.
TGTGCCAGCAATTGGGGGACAGGACGAGATGAGCAGTTCTTC
CASNWGTGRDEQFF
>.|TRBJ1-2|TRBV9|.
TGTGCCAGCAGCGGCGCCGGCTACACCTTC
CASSGAGYTF
>.|TRBJ1-5|TRBV28|.
TGTGCCAGCAGACGAGGGGCTGGATTCAATCAGCCCCAGCATTTT
CASRRGAGFNQPQHF
>.|TRBJ2-3|TRBV13|.
TGTGCCAGCAGCCCCTCAAAGCCTACGCAGTATTTT
CASSPSKPTQYF
>.|TRBJ1-1|TRBV27|few
TGTGCCAGCAGTCCGGACCTCCTTCAGGTTGGGGAGAACACTGAAGCTTTCTTT
CASSPDLLQVGENTEAFF
>.|TRBJ2-2|TRBV6-1|.
TGTGCCAGCAGTGCCCGGGAGCTGTTTTTT
CASSARELFF
>.|TRBJ2-7|TRBV2|.
TGTGCCAGCAGTGAATTGTCCTACGAGCAGTACTTC
CASSELSYEQYF
>TRBD2|TRBJ2-1|TRBV30|once
TGTGCCTGGAGTGGACCGGCGGGAGGCGCCTACAATGAGCAGTTCTTC
CAWSGPAGGAYNEQFF
>TRBD2|TRBJ2-7|TRBV11-2|.
TGTGCCAGCAGCTTAGGGCTAGCGGGAGGGCCGAGCTCCTACGAGCAGTACTTC
CASSLGLAGGPSSYEQYF
>TRBD2|TRBJ2-1|TRBV19|.
TGTGCCAGTACCCCGCCTAGCGGCACCTACAATGAGCAGTTCTTC
CASTPPSGTYNEQFF
>.|TRBJ1-2|TRBV18|.
TGTGCCAGCTCAATGATGCAGGACGATGGCTACACCTTC
CASSMMQDDGYTF
>.|TRBJ2-7|TRBV28|.
TGTGCCAGCAGTAGAGACTACGAGCAGTACTTC
CASSRDYEQYF
>TRBD1|TRBJ2-7|TRBV4-1|.
TGCGCCAGCAGCCAAGATGATTACAGGGGGGACGAGCAGTACTTC
CASSQDDYRGDEQYF
>TRBD2|TRBJ2-1|TRBV11-3|.
TGTGCCAGCAGCTTACTAGCGGGGGCCTACAATGAGCAGTTCTTC
CASSLLAGAYNEQFF
>TRBD2|TRBJ2-1|TRBV10-3|.
TGTGCCATCAGTGACCCGTCTTCCCTAGCGGGACCGGGTGAGCAGTTCTTC
CAISDPSSLAGPGEQFF
>.|TRBJ2-4|TRBV28|.
TGTGCCAGCAGTCCCGGACAGAACAAGCCCTGGGACATTCAGTACTTC
CASSPGQNKPWDIQYF
>TRBD2|TRBJ2-1|TRBV14|.
TGTGCCAGCAGCCAACTGACTAGCGGGAGTAGTAATGAGCAGTTCTTC
CASSQLTSGSSNEQFF
>TRBD1|TRBJ2-7|TRBV7-8|.
TGTGCCAGCAGCCGACGACAGGGGTGGTACGAGCAGTACTTC
CASSRRQGWYEQYF
>.|TRBJ2-5|TRBV19|.
TGTGCCAGTAGTCGGTACCAAGGGACGGCGTTTTGGACCCAGTACTTC
CASSRYQGTAFWTQYF
>.|TRBJ2-1|TRBV11-2|once
TGTGCCAGCAGCCCTCTCTGGGGCAATGAGCAGTTCTTC
CASSPLWGNEQFF
>.|TRBJ2-7|TRBV5-5|.
TGTGCCAGCAGCCCGGCGCAGGGGAGCTCCTACGAGCAGTACTTC
CASSPAQGSSYEQYF
>TRBD2|TRBJ2-7|TRBV6-6|.
TGTGCCACCTATAGGACTAGCGGCTCCTACGAGCAGTACTTC
CATYRTSGSYEQYF
>TRBD2|TRBJ2-7|TRBV27|.
TGTGCCAGCAGTGCCTTCACTAGCGGGGAACTCTCCTACGAGCAGTACTTC
CASSAFTSGELSYEQYF
>.|TRBJ1-3|TRBV30|.
TGTGCCTTCCAGGGTTCTGGAAACACCATATATTTT
CAFQGSGNTIYF
>TRBD2|TRBJ2-3|TRBV5-1|.
TGCGCCAGCAGCTACGCTAGCGGGAAGGGAACAGATACGCAGTATTTT
CASSYASGKGTDTQYF
>.|TRBJ1-5|TRBV28|.
TGTGCCAGCAGCCCGTTGGGTGAACAGCCCCAGCATTTT
CASSPLGEQPQHF
>TRBD1|TRBJ2-6|TRBV4-3|.
TGCGCCAGCAGCGTAGGGGGCACTGGGGCCAACGTCCTGACTTTC
CASSVGGTGANVLTF
>.|TRBJ2-1|TRBV7-3|.
TGTGCCAGCAGCTCGGGACTCCTCGGTGAGCAGTTCTTC
CASSSGLLGEQFF
>.|TRBJ1-1|TRBV29-1|.
TGCAGCGTGGTAACAGCTAACACTGAAGCTTTCTTT
CSVVTANTEAFF
>.|TRBJ2-5|TRBV19|.
TGTGCCAGTAGTATAGGGCAGGAAGAGACCCAGTACTTC
CASSIGQEETQYF
>TRBD1|TRBJ1-1|TRBV19|.
TGTGCCAGTAGTTTGGGACAGACGAACACTGAAGCTTTCTTT
CASSLGQTNTEAFF
>.|TRBJ2-1|TRBV10-3|.
TGTGCCATCACCGAGGACGCCCCCAATGAGCAGTTCTTC
CAITEDAPNEQFF
>.|TRBJ1-1|TRBV19|.
TGTGCCAGTAGTCTACGACAGCTGAACACTGAAGCTTTCTTT
CASSLRQLNTEAFF
>.|TRBJ2-1|TRBV5-1|.
TGCGCCAGCAGCTTGTTCCCAACCGATGAGCAGTTCTTC
CASSLFPTDEQFF
>.|TRBJ1-2|TRBV29-1|few
TGCAGCGTTGAAGTCTCGTCAGGGATGGGAGGCTACACCTTC
CSVEVSSGMGGYTF
>TRBD1|TRBJ1-1|TRBV11-2|.
TGTGCCAGCAGCGCCGGACAGGGTCGGGATGAAGCTTTCTTT
CASSAGQGRDEAFF
>.|TRBJ2-1|TRBV11-2|.
TGTGCCAGCAGCTTAGAAGGGGGGAAGAACAATGAGCAGTTCTTC
CASSLEGGKNNEQFF
>TRBD1|TRBJ1-3|TRBV29-1|once
TGCAGCGGAGGGGACAGCTCAGGCACCATATATTTT
CSGGDSSGTIYF
>TRBD2|TRBJ2-3|TRBV5-1|.
TGCGCCAGCAGCTTGGCTAGGTTTTGGGCTAGCGGGAGCACAGATACGCAGTATTTT
CASSLARFWASGSTDTQYF
>.|TRBJ1-1|TRBV9|.
TGTGCCAGCAGCGTCGTGAGGGGTGGGGAAAACACTGAAGCTTTCTTT
CASSVVRGGENTEAFF
>.|TRBJ2-1|TRBV7-3|.
TGTGCCAGCAGCCAGACCGGGACGGGGCGGGGTGAGCAGTTCTTC
CASSQTGTGRGEQFF
>.|TRBJ2-7|TRBV2|.
TGTGCCAGCGTGAGGGGGACGCGTGAGCAGTACTTC
CASVRGTREQYF
>TRBD2|TRBJ2-5|TRBV7-9|.
TGTGCCAGCAGCCGGCCGGGGAAGCGGGAGAGAGGAGGACAAGAGACCCAGTACTTC
CASSRPGKRERGGQETQYF
>.|TRBJ2-1|TRBV28|.
TGTGCCAGCAGCTGGGACCCAAATCCGCATGAGCAGTTCTTC
CASSWDPNPHEQFF
>.|TRBJ2-3|TRBV7-3|.
TGTGCCAGCAGCTTCGACAGAAACACAGATACGCAGTATTTT
CASSFDRNTDTQYF